A selection of T cell receptor beta chains follows, all from one sample in a study of T cell responses to AZD1222 COVID-19 vaccine. TCRdb's table, derived via immunoSEQ multiplex PCR, lists solely in-frame clones and lacks some. There are 150,000 to 200,000 clones in the sample; approximately 90% occur only once, and 3.5% to 5.5% lies in the top ten. Source: peripheral blood, taken 28 days after the second dose of the MenACWY control vaccine. These receptors were collected from an adult who received the MenACWY meningococcal vaccine as a control. Both conserved end residues are trimmed from each CDR3. Each record gives: V gene, J gene, CDR3 protein.

TRBV6-2/TRBV6-3,TRBJ2-2,ASSLVGQGPIAGLNTGELF
TRBV27,TRBJ1-5,ASSLAGVGNQPQH
TRBV7-9,TRBJ2-1,ASSSGQLYNEQF
TRBV11-2,TRBJ2-1,ASSSSAGAWDEQF
TRBV28,TRBJ1-1,ASSQPGQLNTEAF
TRBV30,TRBJ2-7,AWTQSLLAASYEQY
TRBV2,TRBJ2-7,ASSFTTYEQY
TRBV19,TRBJ1-1,ASTVGRANTEAF
TRBV6-1,TRBJ2-7,ASSAARTSGFYEQY
TRBV5-4,TRBJ1-6,ASTKAAGPGRVNSPLH
TRBV19,TRBJ2-7,ATSSPGTGSFEQY
TRBV10-1,TRBJ2-3,ASSEGGTDTQY
TRBV2,TRBJ2-7,ASSMAYEQY
TRBV19,TRBJ1-1,ASSVVGANTEAF
TRBV6-2/TRBV6-3,TRBJ2-7,ASSYSKAGGTLSYEQY
TRBV19,TRBJ2-2,AARGGPGELF
TRBV19,TRBJ2-7,ASSNRPYFSGLTYEQY
TRBV29-1,TRBJ2-5,STLRIEETQY
TRBV5-1,TRBJ2-2,ASSPLAGLAGVSTGELF
TRBV29-1,TRBJ1-3,SVRTGEASRQTY
TRBV11-2,TRBJ2-3,ASSLDDRVSQY
TRBV2,TRBJ2-1,ASSEQGPSADNEQF
TRBV19,TRBJ2-2,ASSSGLAGGPHGSGELF